The next 7 T cell receptor beta chains were all read from a single sample in a study of T cell changes during pregnancy in multiple sclerosis. TCRdb's copy holds only in-frame clones and misses some; the assay was immunoSEQ multiplex PCR. The sample lists about 31,000 clones, 70% to 90% occurring once. The sequenced sample was CD8+ T cells from peripheral blood mononuclear cells, obtained in the second trimester of pregnancy. The receptors were gathered from a female donor with multiple sclerosis, enrolled in a pregnancy study.

The chain couples TRBV6-1 to TRBJ2-7, with D unresolved. From germline, CDR1 is MNHNS and CDR2 SASEGT. Trimming pared 5 bases from V and 2 bases from J, leaving 13 bases between. The CDR3 is 14 amino acids. The CDR3 DNA sequence: TGTGCCAGCAGTATAGACTCGAACGCCTACGAGCAGTACTTC. This sequence encodes CASSIDSNAYEQYF.

The chain couples TRBV6-5 to TRBJ1-2; D may be TRBD1 (6 bases). The CDR3 contains 14 residues. Germline CDR1 is MNHEY and CDR2 is SVGAGI. Trimming removed 0 bases at V and 8 bases at J, with 13 bases between. The CDR3 DNA follows: TGTGCCAGCAGTTACTCCGGACAGACAAGGGGCTACACCTTC. Encoded protein: CASSYSGQTRGYTF.

The CDR3 DNA follows: TGTGCCAGCAGACTTATGACAGGAACGTTGGATGGCTACACCTTC. It codes for CASRLMTGTLDGYTF. The chain employs TRBV6-1 and TRBJ1-2; D may be TRBD1 (6 bases). CDR1 is MNHNS and CDR2 is SASEGT in the germline V gene. Deletions cut 6 bases from V and 6 bases from J, with 20 bases between. This CDR3 spans 15 amino acids.

The V and J genes are TRBV6-5 and TRBJ2-5; D not resolved. The ends were cut back, 0 bases at V and 3 bases at J, with 11 bases in the middle. From germline, CDR1 is MNHEY and CDR2 SVGAGI. The CDR3 extends over 15 amino acids. The CDR3 nucleotides are TGTGCCAGCAGTTACTCTTTCAATAGCAAAGAGACCCAGTACTTC. Translated, it gives CASSYSFNSKETQYF.

The table lists this clone with a count of one. J is TRBJ2-7 and V is TRBV4-2, with 13 bases fitting TRBD2. The germline V gene has CDR1 LGHNA and CDR2 YNFKEQ. This CDR3 is built from 18 residues. With V trimmed by 2 bases and J by 2 bases, 9 bases remained unmatched. The CDR3 region is CASSQFRTSGSIPYEQYF. The DNA of the CDR3 is TGTGCCAGCAGCCAATTTCGGACTAGCGGGAGCATACCCTACGAGCAGTACTTC.

The rearrangement joins TRBV4-3 to TRBJ2-1, with 10 bases identical to TRBD2. V was clipped by 0 bases and J by 4 bases; unmatched bases: 3. From germline, CDR1 is LGHNA and CDR2 YSLEER. The CDR3 covers 16 residues. The CDR3 is CASSQDGTSAYNEQFF. The CDR3 DNA is TGCGCCAGCAGCCAAGATGGGACTAGCGCTTACAATGAGCAGTTCTTC.

The CDR3 coding sequence is TGTGCCAGCAGCCTCCAGGAGGGGCCCACCGGGGAGCTGTTTTTT. This codes for CASSLQEGPTGELFF. The chain carries TRBV7-3 and TRBJ2-2; D might be TRBD2 (6 bases). Trimming left V 5 bases short and J 4 bases short, with 14 bases between. CDR1 is SGHTA, CDR2 FQGTGA, per germline. The CDR3 runs to 15 residues.